Listed below are T cell receptor beta chains from one sample, sequenced in a study of Ad26.COV2.S vaccination and SARS-CoV-2 variants. Sequenced by immunoSEQ multiplex PCR; TCRdb stores in-frame clones only, minus some. The sample shows around 400,000 clones, 90% of them seen only once. The sample consisted of peripheral blood, taken in a trial of Ad26.COV2.S vaccine versus placebo. These receptors were obtained from a person between 18 and 65 years old who received the Ad26.COV2.S COVID-19 vaccine or a placebo. Each CDR3 is given with its conserved first and last residue. Fields, in order: D gene, V gene, clone size, J gene, CDR3 protein, CDR3 DNA. D genes are given only for firm matches. Size tells how often a clone was seen (once, few, many) or the class of an expanded clone, and some rows leave it out.

D: TRBD1
V: TRBV9
size: .
J: TRBJ2-1
CDR3: CASSVGTAYNEQFF
DNA: TGTGCCAGCAGCGTCGGGACAGCCTACAATGAGCAGTTCTTC

D: .
V: TRBV10-3
size: .
J: TRBJ1-1
CDR3: CAISDLNTEAFF
DNA: TGTGCCATCAGTGACCTGAACACTGAAGCTTTCTTT

D: TRBD2
V: TRBV29-1
size: .
J: TRBJ2-1
CDR3: CSVVAGNSYNEQFF
DNA: TGCAGCGTTGTAGCGGGAAACTCCTACAATGAGCAGTTCTTC

D: TRBD2
V: TRBV6-2/TRBV6-3
size: .
J: TRBJ2-3
CDR3: CASSHPGGSTDTQYF
DNA: TGTGCCAGCAGTCACCCGGGAGGGAGCACAGATACGCAGTATTTT

D: .
V: TRBV14
size: once
J: TRBJ2-3
CDR3: CASSQVQGPPDTQYF
DNA: TGTGCCAGCAGCCAAGTACAGGGCCCCCCAGATACGCAGTATTTT

D: .
V: TRBV6-4
size: .
J: TRBJ2-5
CDR3: CASAETQYF
DNA: TGTGCCAGCGCAGAGACCCAGTACTTC

D: .
V: TRBV5-6
size: .
J: TRBJ2-7
CDR3: CASSWGDLSGTDEQYF
DNA: TGTGCCAGCAGCTGGGGGGACCTGAGCGGTACTGACGAGCAGTACTTC

D: TRBD1
V: TRBV19
size: .
J: TRBJ1-1
CDR3: CASSIITQGRTEAFF
DNA: TGTGCCAGTAGTATAATAACACAGGGGAGGACTGAAGCTTTCTTT

D: .
V: TRBV20-1
size: .
J: TRBJ1-1
CDR3: CSDSPAKGASTEAFF
DNA: TGCAGCGATAGTCCGGCGAAGGGCGCAAGCACTGAAGCTTTCTTT

D: TRBD1
V: TRBV28
size: .
J: TRBJ2-1
CDR3: CASSRQGAYNEQFF
DNA: TGTGCCAGCAGTAGACAGGGGGCCTACAATGAGCAGTTCTTC

D: .
V: TRBV5-4
size: once
J: TRBJ1-2
CDR3: CASSSYRVTNYGYTF
DNA: TGTGCCAGCAGCTCTTACAGGGTCACTAACTATGGCTACACCTTC

D: TRBD2
V: TRBV7-2
size: .
J: TRBJ2-5
CDR3: CASSASGMRETQYF
DNA: TGTGCCAGCAGCGCTAGCGGGATGCGGGAGACCCAGTACTTC

D: .
V: TRBV5-1
size: .
J: TRBJ2-7
CDR3: CASSLGRYYEQYF
DNA: TGCGCCAGCAGCTTGGGCAGGTACTACGAGCAGTACTTC

D: .
V: TRBV6-2/TRBV6-3
size: .
J: TRBJ1-2
CDR3: CASSYSGPYGYTF
DNA: TGTGCCAGCAGTTACTCCGGTCCCTATGGCTACACCTTC

D: TRBD2
V: TRBV5-4
size: .
J: TRBJ2-7
CDR3: CASSNTGLRYEQYF
DNA: TGTGCCAGCAGTAACACGGGACTACGCTACGAGCAGTACTTC

D: TRBD2
V: TRBV5-1
size: once
J: TRBJ2-7
CDR3: CASSLVGGRAYEQYF
DNA: TGCGCCAGCAGCTTGGTGGGCGGGAGGGCCTACGAGCAGTACTTC

D: .
V: TRBV6-1
size: .
J: TRBJ2-2
CDR3: CASSDVWGLSGELFF
DNA: TGTGCCAGCAGTGATGTTTGGGGGCTGAGCGGGGAGCTGTTTTTT

D: .
V: TRBV29-1
size: .
J: TRBJ1-1
CDR3: CSVETGNTEAFF
DNA: TGCAGCGTTGAGACAGGGAACACTGAAGCTTTCTTT

D: .
V: TRBV4-1
size: .
J: TRBJ2-3
CDR3: CASSQGGLAADTQYF
DNA: TGCGCCAGCAGCCAAGGGGGTCTCGCAGCAGATACGCAGTATTTT

D: .
V: TRBV4-1
size: few
J: TRBJ2-7
CDR3: CASSQDRVDYEQYF
DNA: TGCGCCAGCAGCCAAGACAGGGTCGATTACGAGCAGTACTTC

D: .
V: TRBV11-3
size: .
J: TRBJ2-1
CDR3: CASSLVASDYNEQFF
DNA: TGTGCCAGCAGCTTAGTGGCTAGCGACTACAATGAGCAGTTCTTC

D: .
V: TRBV29-1
size: once
J: TRBJ2-7
CDR3: CSATGTESYEQYF
DNA: TGCAGCGCGACCGGGACCGAGTCCTACGAGCAGTACTTC

D: .
V: TRBV11-2
size: once
J: TRBJ2-2
CDR3: CASSSPGAGSGELFF
DNA: TGTGCCAGCAGCTCCCCTGGGGCCGGAAGCGGGGAGCTGTTTTTT

D: TRBD2
V: TRBV7-8
size: .
J: TRBJ2-1
CDR3: CASSPGLAGQFF
DNA: TGTGCCAGCAGCCCAGGACTAGCGGGTCAGTTCTTC

D: .
V: TRBV6-2/TRBV6-3
size: .
J: TRBJ2-7
CDR3: CASSYGTIYEQYF
DNA: TGTGCCAGCAGTTACGGGACAATCTACGAGCAGTACTTC

D: .
V: TRBV24-1
size: .
J: TRBJ1-1
CDR3: CATSDLQSGWTEAFF
DNA: TGTGCCACCAGTGATTTGCAGTCGGGGTGGACTGAAGCTTTCTTT

D: TRBD1
V: TRBV6-5
size: .
J: TRBJ1-2
CDR3: CASSRQGIDYGYTF
DNA: TGTGCCAGCAGCAGACAGGGAATAGACTATGGCTACACCTTC

D: TRBD2
V: TRBV12-5
size: .
J: TRBJ2-1
CDR3: CASGVDSGSYNEQFF
DNA: TGTGCTAGTGGGGTAGATAGCGGGAGCTACAATGAGCAGTTCTTC

D: TRBD2
V: TRBV19
size: .
J: TRBJ2-1
CDR3: CASSTGTSAFNEQFF
DNA: TGTGCCAGTAGCACCGGGACTAGCGCATTCAATGAGCAGTTCTTC

D: TRBD2
V: TRBV7-2
size: .
J: TRBJ2-3
CDR3: CASSLGLAGGIDTQYF
DNA: TGTGCCAGCAGCCTTGGACTAGCGGGAGGTATAGATACGCAGTATTTT

D: .
V: TRBV5-1
size: .
J: TRBJ2-3
CDR3: CASSLDSTSTDTQYF
DNA: TGCGCCAGCAGCTTGGATTCTACTAGCACAGATACGCAGTATTTT

D: .
V: TRBV19
size: .
J: TRBJ2-1
CDR3: CASIDRPNNEQFF
DNA: TGTGCCAGTATCGATCGGCCGAACAATGAGCAGTTCTTC

D: TRBD2
V: TRBV7-3
size: few
J: TRBJ2-7
CDR3: CASSPSGHSYEQYF
DNA: TGTGCCAGCAGCCCTAGCGGGCACTCCTACGAGCAGTACTTC

D: .
V: TRBV15
size: .
J: TRBJ1-1
CDR3: CATSSRPGHQNTEAFF
DNA: TGTGCCACCAGCAGCCGACCGGGACACCAGAACACTGAAGCTTTCTTT

D: .
V: TRBV14
size: .
J: TRBJ1-2
CDR3: CASSQDVGVVGYTF
DNA: TGTGCCAGCAGCCAAGATGTCGGGGTAGTAGGCTACACCTTC

D: TRBD1
V: TRBV11-2
size: .
J: TRBJ1-1
CDR3: CASSQTGGPEAFF
DNA: TGTGCCAGCAGCCAGACAGGGGGCCCCGAAGCTTTCTTT

D: .
V: TRBV29-1
size: .
J: TRBJ2-5
CDR3: CSVLRTDKQETQYF
DNA: TGCAGCGTTCTAAGGACTGATAAACAAGAGACCCAGTACTTC

D: .
V: TRBV29-1
size: .
J: TRBJ2-7
CDR3: CSVVCWDRKQKSYEQYF
DNA: TGCAGCGTTGTTTGTTGGGACCGGAAACAGAAATCCTACGAGCAGTACTTC

D: .
V: TRBV9
size: .
J: TRBJ2-1
CDR3: CASSVVTGRQQFF
DNA: TGTGCCAGCAGCGTAGTAACTGGGCGGCAGCAGTTCTTC

D: .
V: TRBV11-1
size: .
J: TRBJ1-1
CDR3: CASNLRGQLNTEAFF
DNA: TGTGCCAGCAACCTTAGAGGACAGTTGAACACTGAAGCTTTCTTT

D: .
V: TRBV7-9
size: .
J: TRBJ2-2
CDR3: CASTLGVDGATTGELFF
DNA: TGTGCCAGCACCTTAGGGGTGGACGGGGCAACGACCGGGGAGCTGTTTTTT

D: .
V: TRBV6-5
size: .
J: TRBJ2-7
CDR3: CASTTLSGGRYEQYF
DNA: TGTGCCAGCACTACTCTTTCCGGGGGTCGGTACGAGCAGTACTTC

D: .
V: TRBV5-1
size: .
J: TRBJ1-6
CDR3: CASSLAGGNSPLHF
DNA: TGCGCCAGCAGCTTGGCGGGGGGTAATTCACCCCTCCACTTT

D: .
V: TRBV7-2
size: .
J: TRBJ1-4
CDR3: CASSALTETNEKLFF
DNA: TGTGCCAGCAGCGCCCTGACAGAAACTAATGAAAAACTGTTTTTT

D: TRBD1
V: TRBV29-1
size: .
J: TRBJ2-3
CDR3: CSVEEQGADTQYF
DNA: TGCAGCGTTGAAGAACAGGGGGCAGATACGCAGTATTTT

D: TRBD1
V: TRBV5-1
size: .
J: TRBJ2-7
CDR3: CASSLAGGQDYSYEQYF
DNA: TGCGCCAGCAGCTTGGCAGGGGGCCAGGATTACTCCTACGAGCAGTACTTC

D: TRBD1
V: TRBV28
size: .
J: TRBJ1-1
CDR3: CASSLDTGGTEAFF
DNA: TGTGCCAGCAGTTTAGATACAGGGGGTACTGAAGCTTTCTTT

D: TRBD2
V: TRBV7-2
size: .
J: TRBJ2-5
CDR3: CASSLASTSGTKTQYF
DNA: TGTGCCAGCAGCTTAGCTTCGACTAGCGGGACTAAGACCCAGTACTTC

D: .
V: TRBV11-2
size: .
J: TRBJ2-7
CDR3: CASSYRAAYEQYF
DNA: TGTGCCAGCAGCTACCGGGCCGCCTACGAGCAGTACTTC

D: .
V: TRBV9
size: once
J: TRBJ2-7
CDR3: CASSVSRVWEQYF
DNA: TGTGCCAGCAGCGTCTCCAGGGTTTGGGAGCAGTACTTC

D: .
V: TRBV7-9
size: .
J: TRBJ2-7
CDR3: CASSLSDEQYF
DNA: TGTGCCAGCAGCTTGTCTGACGAGCAGTACTTC

D: .
V: TRBV11-1
size: .
J: TRBJ1-4
CDR3: CASSGDATNEKLFF
DNA: TGTGCCAGCAGCGGGGATGCAACTAATGAAAAACTGTTTTTT

D: .
V: TRBV28
size: .
J: TRBJ2-7
CDR3: CASSFSPWGNYEQYF
DNA: TGTGCCAGCAGTTTTAGCCCATGGGGCAACTACGAGCAGTACTTC

D: .
V: TRBV7-2
size: .
J: TRBJ1-5
CDR3: CASSPPGYGPQHF
DNA: TGTGCCAGCAGCCCGCCAGGGTACGGGCCCCAGCATTTT

D: TRBD1
V: TRBV2
size: .
J: TRBJ1-1
CDR3: CASRRTGSGEGAFF
DNA: TGTGCCAGCAGACGGACAGGGTCGGGTGAGGGAGCTTTCTTT